This T cell receptor beta chain stems from a study of identical twins. TCRdb processed the 5' RACE reads anew with MiXCR; each CDR3 protein has one entry. The sample carries roughly 770,000 distinct CDR3 sequences, 18% recorded once. V was trimmed by 5 bases and J by 1 base, leaving 11 bases between them. Germline V gene sequence: CDR1 DFQATT, CDR2 SNEGSKA (reference sequence). The CDR3 runs 13 residues. This clonotype has just a few counts. A further study also used this sample, focusing on T cells expressing NK-cell markers. From that study: The study sequenced eight donors, seven HCMV-seropositive and one seronegative.

The receptor's source is a woman between 18 and 30 years old in good health. The chain employs TRBV20-1 and TRBJ1-1; no clear D. The material sequenced was PBMCs. CDR3 DNA sequence: TGCAGTGCTGGTGGGGATTCGAACACTGAAGCTTTCTTT. Its protein product is CSAGGDSNTEAFF.